Here is one T cell receptor beta chain with its context. No antigen is known for it. The PCR was carried out with 60 Vbeta primers and 13 Jbeta primers. Produced via immunoSEQ multiplex PCR; TCRdb's table is partial and in-frame only. Among about 62,000 clones listed, about 71% were seen once. The CDR3 runs 12 residues. Germline V gene lookup returns CDR1 MNHNS and CDR2 SASEGT. The ends were cut back, 2 bases at V and 4 bases at J, with 5 bases in the middle. This record belongs to a study of cytomegalovirus exposure and HLA in healthy donors. Study at large: Some 85 million unique TCRs, all from HLA-typed donors, were included in an early release of the data.

Study-wide findings and caveats: The likely origin of a cluster of highly shared sequence variants was a sequencing artifact. Presence/absence analyses assumed roughly uniform sequencing depth across donors.

This TCR was sampled from a man in his fifties or sixties in good health and CMV-seropositive. The chain carries TRBV6-1 and TRBJ1-2, with D uncertain. The sequenced sample was PBMCs. The CDR3 loop is CASSEPSYGYTF. CDR3 nucleotide sequence: TGTGCCAGCAGTGAACCCTCCTATGGCTACACCTTC.